This T cell receptor (beta chain) originates from a study of metastatic and nonmetastatic thyroid tumors (dated by TCRdb to the early 2020s). Context from the whole study: Repertoires were compared across peripheral blood and tumor or nodule tissue samples from malignant and benign thyroid patients.

Library creation used PCR. TCRdb lists the instrument as Illumina HiSeq 4000. High-throughput sequencing was used to profile the TCR beta-chain CDR3 region of every patient. Processing in the source paper ran as follows. CDR3 differences across clinicopathological groups were used to build a classifier for discriminating distant-metastatic papillary thyroid cancer patients. The Shannon index was used to measure repertoire diversity, and the Morisita-Horn index was used to measure how similar tumor and blood repertoires were. TCRdb took the public reads, trimmed them with fastp at Q25, ran MiXCR for clone calling and kept in-frame beta chains. These V and J calls are TCRdb output, not the study's own analysis. The sample contains about 45,000 clones, 3% to 3.5% of them found a single time. The top ten clonotypes cover more than 8.5% of the sample. No treatment had been received by any patient before thyroid surgery. Patient clinical samples collected from about 2012 to 2018 were retrospectively analysed using T-cell receptor beta sequencing.

Beyond this particular receptor, the publication reports: In both blood and tumor samples, malignant tumors were reported to have significantly higher TCR beta diversity than benign nodules.

This clone was counted many times. Its recognized antigen is unknown. One base away there is no much larger clone; base qualities are not given. Cut back by 8 bases and 2 bases, the V and J ends lie 12 bases apart. The CDR3 has 13 amino acids, counting the end cysteine and phenylalanine. Left in the record is the CDR3 DNA by itself, 39 bases read in frame from the first base. The germline V gene (reference sequence) provides CDR1 SEHNR and CDR2 FQNEAQ. The sample comprised blood. The TCR originated in a female donor with papillary thyroid cancer or a benign thyroid nodule (not recorded which). Some clones in this sample may be carry-over from other donors' samples. The rearrangement combines TRBV7-9 with TRBJ2-5; no confident D gene assignment can be made. Read as DNA, the sequence is TGTGCCAGCCGCCAGGACCGACAAGAGACCCAGTACTTC. It translates to CASRQDRQETQYF.